A single sample gave rise to the 5 T cell receptor beta chains below, sequenced in a study of radiotherapy plus CTLA-4 blockade in lung cancer (dated by TCRdb to between 2018 and 2020). Libraries were constructed by the immunoSEQ multiplex PCR assay. The immuneACCESS repertoire file appears here via TCRdb, limited to in-frame rearrangements. These files lack a portion of the clones; in checked studies, under half of the deficit traces to unresolved V genes, and the cause of the others is not known. Counted in this sample were 65,000 to 90,000 clones; 70% to 90% of them appeared once. Around 0.87% of the sample is held by the ten biggest clonotypes. The material sequenced was peripheral blood, taken from a patient treated with radiotherapy plus ipilimumab. These receptors all come from a human donor with non-small cell lung cancer who had stable disease on radiotherapy plus ipilimumab.

The chain recombines TRBV19 with TRBJ1-5; D unclear. V was clipped by 7 bases and J by 0 bases, with 13 bases between them. CDR3 size: 15 residues. Germline V gene sequence: CDR1 LNHDA, CDR2 SQIVND (reference sequence). DNA for the CDR3: TGTGCCAGTATTGAGCAGAGGAATAGCAATCAGCCCCAGCATTTT. This encodes CASIEQRNSNQPQHF.

J is TRBJ2-7 and V is TRBV10-3, with 7 bases identical to TRBD1. The CDR3 runs to 13 residues. Looked up from germline, CDR1 is ENHRY and CDR2 is SYGVKD. Germline trimming cut 10 bases from V and 6 bases from J; bases unmatched to any gene: 12. The CDR3 loop reads CATEDRSVREQYF. The DNA of the CDR3 is TGTGCCACCGAGGACAGGTCGGTGCGCGAGCAGTACTTC.

V is TRBV19 and J is TRBJ2-5; 14 bases match TRBD2. The J segment lost 4 bases and the V segment lost 5 bases, leaving 6 bases of the junction unmatched. CDR1 is LNHDA, CDR2 SQIVND, per germline (reference sequence). The CDR3 is made up of 16 amino acids. The CDR3 nucleotides read TGTGCCAGTAGTGGCCCCGGGACTAGCGGGGGAGAGACCCAGTACTTC. Translation: CASSGPGTSGGETQYF.

The genes are TRBV21-1 and TRBJ2-7; TRBD2, the table's D call, lacks a check against the DNA. TRBV21-1 is a listed pseudogene. This CDR3 spans 16 amino acids. For the CDR3, the DNA is TGTGCCAGCAGCGAAAAACTAGCGGGACTCTCCTACGAGCAGTACTTC. It specifies CASSEKLAGLSYEQYF.

The V call is TRBV9, the J call TRBJ2-3; D ambiguous. Germline values: CDR1 SGDLS, CDR2 YYNGEE. The length of the CDR3 is 14 residues. Deletions cut 1 base from V and 0 bases from J, with 6 bases between. The CDR3 DNA sequence: TGTGCCAGCAGCGTAAGCCCTAGCACAGATACGCAGTATTTT. It translates to CASSVSPSTDTQYF.